These T cell receptor beta chains were read from a single sample in a study of T cell clusters in autoimmune cytopenias. After re-calling the multiplex PCR reads, TCRdb lists one entry per CDR3 protein, DNA absent. Its table lists about 2,300 distinct CDR3 sequences. Input material: peripheral blood. The receptors here all came from a human donor with an autoimmune cytopenia or autoimmune hepatitis (not recorded which). Each CDR3 is given with its conserved first and last residue. Each record gives: V gene, J gene, clone size, CDR3 protein. The listing skips clone size in some rows; elsewhere it reads once, few, many or a size class.

TRBV19	TRBJ1-5	large	CASSPPGPDYSNQPQHF
TRBV18	TRBJ2-7	medium-sized	CASSPGGSSYEQYF
TRBV6-1	TRBJ2-2	hyperexpanded	CASSEGTAVTGELFF
TRBV20-1	TRBJ1-1	NA	CSARDPHRVEAFF
TRBV20-1	TRBJ2-2	NA	CSARVAGTNTGELFF
TRBV2	TRBJ2-1	NA	CASSTNPDLLMSSYNEQFF
TRBV20-1	TRBJ2-7	NA	CSAPGPTSGKVTHYEQYF
TRBV7-2	TRBJ2-1	NA	CASSLVPSGGWDEQFF
TRBV29-1	TRBJ2-3	large	CSVAPRRTDTQYF
TRBV12-3/TRBV12-4	TRBJ1-5	NA	CASRRAGGIPNSQPQHF
TRBV6-2/TRBV6-3	TRBJ2-7	medium-sized	CASTQGGHVSYEQYF
TRBV4-2	TRBJ2-5	medium-sized	CASSQTGEETQYF
TRBV15	TRBJ2-7	medium-sized	CATSRDKVRGEQYF
TRBV18	TRBJ2-5	medium-sized	CASSPGQGETQYF
TRBV19	TRBJ2-7	medium-sized	CASSMQGTTYEQYF
TRBV28	TRBJ1-3	NA	CASTYGDRAQSGNTIYF
TRBV5-1	TRBJ2-1	medium-sized	CASSFRLQGYNEQFF
TRBV24-1	TRBJ2-7	NA	CATSEPRDSLYSSSYEQYF
TRBV11-2	TRBJ2-2	NA	CASSSRGSSGELFF
TRBV29-1	TRBJ2-1	NA	CSARTSGFNEQFF
TRBV7-9	TRBJ2-2	NA	CASSFSGAEPTNTGELFF
TRBV11-1	TRBJ2-7	medium-sized	CASSLVTGDPPYEQYF
TRBV7-2	TRBJ2-3	medium-sized	CASSNPDTQYF
TRBV18	TRBJ1-1	medium-sized	CASSPTENTEAFF
TRBV6-1	TRBJ2-2	medium-sized	CASSELRWTGELFF
TRBV15	TRBJ2-7	medium-sized	CATSRLPGRSIREQYF
TRBV19	TRBJ2-7	medium-sized	CASSSTGTPAYEQYF
TRBV6-5	TRBJ1-5	medium-sized	CASSFDQGAGQPQHF
TRBV5-4	TRBJ1-2	medium-sized	CASSASNYGYTF
TRBV30	TRBJ1-5	medium-sized	CAWGSNSNQPQHF
TRBV18	TRBJ2-7	medium-sized	CASSPPGQSYEQYF
TRBV6-1	TRBJ2-1	medium-sized	CASSPRRDSLYNEQFF
TRBV7-9	TRBJ1-1	medium-sized	CASSLGDGGPHTEAFF
TRBV7-9	TRBJ1-1	NA	CASSTLNTEAFF
TRBV15	TRBJ1-2	medium-sized	CATSRDFTLLSGGYTF
TRBV6-1	TRBJ2-2	medium-sized	CASSESPSGFTGELFF
TRBV27	TRBJ1-2	medium-sized	CASSLIPTTGIYGYTF
TRBV29-1	TRBJ2-1	medium-sized	CSARLAGEMNEQFF
TRBV7-9	TRBJ1-6	medium-sized	CASSLAGERPLHF
TRBV12-3/TRBV12-4	TRBJ2-1	medium-sized	CASSFGTLSGSYNEQFF
TRBV19	TRBJ2-3	medium-sized	CASSIRQGTDTQYF
TRBV29-1	TRBJ1-1	medium-sized	CSAWLGWSTEAFF
TRBV20-1	TRBJ2-5	medium-sized	CSARATTGGGGETQYF
TRBV6-2/TRBV6-3	TRBJ1-6	medium-sized	CAIRGNNSPLHF
TRBV18	TRBJ2-7	medium-sized	CASSPVGDISYEQYF
TRBV19	TRBJ2-2	medium-sized	CASSRGQIITGVTGELFF
TRBV25-1	TRBJ2-3	NA	CATQGLSTDTQYF
TRBV7-9	TRBJ1-1	NA	CASSLNTEAFF
TRBV4-3	TRBJ2-1	NA	CASSQAPLAGTYNEQFF
TRBV18	TRBJ2-7	medium-sized	CASSPGQGNEQYF
TRBV7-2	TRBJ2-3	medium-sized	CASSSSGLAGGLTDTQYF
TRBV27	TRBJ1-6	large	CASRDSSGSPLHF
TRBV6-4	TRBJ2-2	NA	CASSSGNTGELFF
TRBV6-1	TRBJ2-7	medium-sized	CASKSGLAGYEQYF
TRBV5-1	TRBJ1-1	NA	CASSLGFRDRRNTEAFF